These T cell receptor beta chains were read from a single sample in a study of beta chain features in type 1 diabetes. Sequenced by immunoSEQ multiplex PCR; TCRdb stores in-frame clones only, minus some. Of some 110,000 clones in the sample, less than 20% were seen once. The sequencing input was central memory CD4+ T cells from blood. These receptors came from a man between 25 and 39 years old with type 1 diabetes. Both conserved end residues are part of each CDR3. A D gene is named only where the DNA matches it firmly. Where a row states a size, it is once, few, many or the class of an expanded clone; other rows omit it.

TRBJ2-5	-	TRBV7-2	-	TGTGCCAGCAGCCCCCTATACGGGGCAGGGAAAGAGACCCAGTACTTC	CASSPLYGAGKETQYF
TRBJ2-6	-	TRBV29-1	-	TGCAGCGGTAGGAGCGTCCCCGACTCTGGGGCCAACGTCCTGACTTTC	CSGRSVPDSGANVLTF
TRBJ2-7	few	TRBV11-2	-	TGTGCCAGCAGCCCACTGAACCGTGGGCAGGGACAAACCTACGAGCAGTACTTC	CASSPLNRGQGQTYEQYF
TRBJ1-4	few	TRBV4-2	TRBD1	TGTGCCAGCAGCGGCCTCGGACAGGGATTTGAAAAACTGTTTTTT	CASSGLGQGFEKLFF
TRBJ2-4	few	TRBV4-2	-	TGTGCCAGCAGCCAAGATCCCTCCGACAGGATAGACAAAAACATTCAGTACTTC	CASSQDPSDRIDKNIQYF
TRBJ1-1	-	TRBV18	TRBD1	TGTGCCAGCTCCCCCACAGGGGACGACACTGAAGCTTTCTTT	CASSPTGDDTEAFF
TRBJ2-3	many	TRBV28	-	TGTGCCAGCAGGAGACAGCCGGCCGATACGCAGTATTTT	CASRRQPADTQYF
TRBJ1-1	-	TRBV9	TRBD1	TGTGCCAGCAGCGTCTCCGGACAGGGGGCAACTGAAGCTTTCTTT	CASSVSGQGATEAFF
TRBJ2-3	many	TRBV28	TRBD2	TGTGCCAGCAGTTCGTCCGGGACTAGGGATACGCAGTATTTT	CASSSSGTRDTQYF
TRBJ1-2	-	TRBV30	-	TGTGCCTGGAGTGTAGGTCAGGGCTATGGCTACACCTTC	CAWSVGQGYGYTF
TRBJ1-2	-	TRBV7-2	-	TGTGCCAGCAGCTTAGGAGGTTCAGGGATCGGTGGCTACACCTTC	CASSLGGSGIGGYTF
TRBJ2-5	-	TRBV7-2	TRBD2	TGTGCCAGCAGCCCCATGGGGGGGACCGGGAGCCAAGAGACCCAGTACTTC	CASSPMGGTGSQETQYF
TRBJ2-3	few	TRBV5-1	TRBD2	TGCGCCAGCAGCTTATCAGCGGGGTTGACAGATACGCAGTATTTT	CASSLSAGLTDTQYF
TRBJ1-1	few	TRBV5-1	-	TGCGCCAGCAGTCCGGAGGGGCGGGGAGGGAACACTGAAGCTTTCTTT	CASSPEGRGGNTEAFF
TRBJ1-2	many	TRBV7-2	-	TGTGCCAGCAGCTTAGCGGGAAACGCTAACTATGGCTACACCTTC	CASSLAGNANYGYTF
TRBJ2-1	-	TRBV5-4	-	TGTGCCAGCAGTCCACAAATTGGGAATGAGCAGTTCTTC	CASSPQIGNEQFF
TRBJ1-2	few	TRBV6-5	TRBD1	TGTGCCAGCAGTGCCGACAGGGAAAGGTACTATGGCTACACCTTC	CASSADRERYYGYTF
TRBJ1-1	few	TRBV9	TRBD1	TGTGCCAGCAGCGTAGATCCAGGGGGGAACACTGAAGCTTTCTTT	CASSVDPGGNTEAFF
TRBJ2-5	few	TRBV5-1	-	TGCGCCAGCAGCGGGACAAACCAAGAGACCCAGTACTTC	CASSGTNQETQYF
TRBJ2-3	few	TRBV7-2	-	TGTGCCAGCAGCTTATTGGTATCTAGCACAGATACGCAGTATTTT	CASSLLVSSTDTQYF
TRBJ2-7	few	TRBV10-3	-	TGTGCCACTACGACCCGCCAGGCCTCCTACGAGCAGTACTTC	CATTTRQASYEQYF
TRBJ2-3	many	TRBV21-1	-	TGTGCCAGCAGCTCCCGGGACAGGGTAGGGCGCACAGATACGCAGTATTTT	CASSSRDRVGRTDTQYF
TRBJ2-5	few	TRBV7-8	-	TGTGCCAGCAGGGGACAAGAGACCCAGTACTTC	CASRGQETQYF